One and the same sample provided the 25 T cell receptor beta chains below, sequenced in a study of Tregs in tolerant kidney transplant recipients. The protocol was immunoSEQ multiplex PCR, while the TCRdb copy is restricted to in-frame clones and leaves out a portion. The repertoire holds about 15,000 clones, roughly 92% seen once, with 10% to 15% in the top ten. Sequencing was performed on CD8+ T cells from blood. These receptors all come from a human donor in good health.

V and J are TRBV7-2 and TRBJ2-3, with 10 bases matching TRBD2. The CDR3 extends over 14 amino acids. CDR1 is SGHTA and CDR2 is FQGNSA in the germline V gene. Germline trimming cut 2 bases from V and 6 bases from J; bases unmatched to any gene: 2. The CDR3 DNA reads TGTGCCAGCAGCTTACTAGCGGGGGCGGATACGCAGTATTTT. This translates into CASSLLAGADTQYF.

This rearrangement joins TRBV11-2 to TRBJ1-3, with D unclear. V gave up 5 bases and J gave up 0 bases, with 11 bases separating them. Looked up from germline, CDR1 is SGHAT and CDR2 is FQNNGV. There are 15 residues in the CDR3. In DNA form, the CDR3 reads TGTGCCAGCAGCGGAGTCATAGCCTCTGGAAACACCATATATTTT. This encodes CASSGVIASGNTIYF. Looking up the rest from reference TRBV11-2 and TRBJ1-3 gives the full variable domain: EAGVAQSPRYKIIEKRQSVAFWCNPISGHATLYWYQQILGQGPKLLIQFQNNGVVDDSQLPKDRFSAERLKGVDSTLKIQPAKLEDSAVYLCASSGVIASGNTIYFGEGSWLTVV.

The chain uses TRBV9 and TRBJ2-1; D may be TRBD2 (6 bases). Germline lookup yields CDR1 SGDLS and CDR2 YYNGEE. V was cut by 3 bases and J by 0 bases, with 7 bases left in between. CDR3 size: 14 residues. The CDR3 is CASSGRDSYNEQFF. DNA of the CDR3: TGTGCCAGCAGCGGGAGGGACTCCTACAATGAGCAGTTCTTC.

CDR3 nucleotides: TGTGCCAGCAGCCCTCGTCGGGGCACCGGGGAGCTGTTTTTT. Protein: CASSPRRGTGELFF. This rearrangement joins TRBV11-3 to TRBJ2-2, with a tentative D call TRBD2 (5 bases). CDR1 is SGHNT and CDR2 is YENEEA in the germline V gene. This CDR3 region has 14 residues. Trimming pared 5 bases from V and 4 bases from J, leaving 11 bases between.

As to this clone: A junction boundary mismatches the germline segment, possibly from a read error. This chain joins TRBV7-8 and TRBJ2-7, with D possibly being TRBD1 (6 bases). There are 15 residues in the CDR3. CDR1 and CDR2 from the germline V gene are SGHVS and FQNEAQ. This CDR3 is CASSQEADRNYEQYF. The CDR3 nucleotides are TGCGCCAGCAGCCAAGAGGCCGACAGGAATTACGAGCAGTACTTC. The entire variable domain, with the rest obtained from reference TRBV7-8 and TRBJ2-7, is as follows: GAGVSQSPRYKVAKRGQDVALRCDPISGHVSLFWYQQALGQGPEFLTYFQNEAQLDKSGLPSDRFFAERPEGSVSTLKIQRTQQEDSAVYLCASSQEADRNYEQYFGPGTRLTVT.

The chain has TRBV4-2 and TRBJ2-1; 13 bases line up with TRBD2. Germline CDR1 and CDR2: LGHNA and YNFKEQ. The CDR3 is 17 amino acids. The ends lost 1 base at V and 5 bases at J; junction bases unmatched: 5. CDR3 coding DNA: TGTGCCAGCAGCCAAGGGGAGGGACTAGCGGGAAACAATGAGCAGTTCTTC. Translated, it gives CASSQGEGLAGNNEQFF.

The count of this clone is one. The chain combines TRBV9 with TRBJ2-3, with a tentative D call TRBD2 (5 bases). This CDR3 contains 14 residues. Germline CDR1 and CDR2: SGDLS and YYNGEE. Trimming took 3 bases from V and 3 from J, leaving 11 bases between them. The CDR3 spells CASSDLLVTDTQYF. The CDR3, as DNA: TGTGCCAGCAGCGACCTACTAGTGACAGATACGCAGTATTTT.

In DNA form, the CDR3 reads TGTGCCAGCAGCTATCCGGGACAGGGAGCATGGGCTTTCTTT. Protein: CASSYPGQGAWAFF. The chain couples TRBV11-2 to TRBJ1-1; 9 bases are a match to TRBD1. The CDR3 is 14 amino acids. V gave up 4 bases and J gave up 11 bases; unmatched junction bases: 11. Germline CDR1 reads SGHAT; CDR2 reads FQNNGV.

This rearrangement joins TRBV18 to TRBJ1-3; no firm D call. Germline assignment: CDR1 KGHSH and CDR2 LQKENI. The CDR3 runs to 14 residues. Trimming took off 3 bases at V and 0 bases at J, with 6 bases between the two ends. The CDR3 region has the DNA TGTGCCAGCTCACCCGGCGGCTCTGGAAACACCATATATTTT. It specifies CASSPGGSGNTIYF.

This chain joins TRBV5-5 and TRBJ1-1; D is possibly TRBD1 (5 bases). The germline V gene encodes CDR1 SGHKS and CDR2 YYEKEE (reference sequence). The germline V and J ends were trimmed by 2 bases and 5 bases, with 13 bases remaining between them. This CDR3 has 14 residues. The CDR3 DNA reads TGTGCCAGCAGCTTCGGCCAGGGAAGGACTGAAGCTTTCTTT. It is translated as CASSFGQGRTEAFF.

The chain links TRBV19 to TRBJ2-5; 7 nucleotides agree with TRBD1. The CDR3 runs 14 residues. The ends lost 5 bases at V and 5 bases at J; junction bases unmatched: 8. Germline V gene data show CDR1 as LNHDA and CDR2 as SQIVND (reference sequence). The CDR3 sequence is CASSSDRVSETQYF. The CDR3 DNA reads TGTGCCAGTAGTTCTGACAGGGTCAGTGAGACCCAGTACTTC.

This clone is a singleton in its sample. V and J are TRBV4-1 and TRBJ2-7, with D uncertain. The ends were cut back, 4 bases at V and 3 bases at J, with 13 bases in the middle. Germline-derived CDR1 and CDR2 are MGHRA and YSYEKL. There are 14 residues in the CDR3. Here the CDR3 DNA reads TGCGCCAGCAGCCGACTCTTCCTTAACTACGAGCAGTACTTC. It translates to CASSRLFLNYEQYF.

This chain links TRBV4-1 with TRBJ2-3; D assignment may be TRBD1 or TRBD2 (5 bases each). Trimming took 0 bases from V and 5 from J, leaving 9 bases between them. Germline V gives CDR1 MGHRA, CDR2 YSYEKL. The length of the CDR3 is 14 residues. The CDR3 sequence is CASSQDGARDTQYF. The CDR3 nucleotides read TGCGCCAGCAGCCAAGACGGGGCCAGAGATACGCAGTATTTT.

The chain combines TRBV7-9 with TRBJ2-7; a weak D match, TRBD1 (5 bases). The germline CDR1 and CDR2 sequences are SEHNR and FQNEAQ (reference sequence). This CDR3 spans 13 amino acids. Trimming removed 6 bases at V and 4 bases at J, with 13 bases between. CDR3 protein: CASSGPQGYEQYF. CDR3 bases: TGTGCCAGCAGTGGCCCGCAGGGTTACGAGCAGTACTTC.

The J gene is TRBJ2-3, the V gene TRBV7-9, with no clear D. V gave up 6 bases and J gave up 1 base, with 14 bases separating them. The CDR3 consists of 15 residues. Germline V gives CDR1 SEHNR, CDR2 FQNEAQ (reference sequence). CDR3 in DNA: TGTGCCAGCAGTCTCGGACCCACCCGCACAGATACGCAGTATTTT. Encoded protein: CASSLGPTRTDTQYF.

The chain joins TRBV10-2 to TRBJ2-7; TRBD2 matches 13 bases. CDR1 and CDR2 from the germline V gene are WSHSY and SAAADI. This CDR3 is built from 16 residues. V shed 3 bases and J 4 bases; nucleotides not matched to a gene: 6. The CDR3 region is CASSDLLAGGLYEQYF. CDR3 sequence (DNA): TGCGCCAGCAGTGACTTACTAGCGGGAGGGTTATACGAGCAGTACTTC.

The chain carries TRBV6-4 and TRBJ2-2; perhaps TRBD2 as D (5 bases). The CDR3 is 13 amino acids. Trimming shortened V by 2 bases and J by 4 bases, and 5 bases separated the two germline ends. CDR1 MRHNA and CDR2 SNTAGT come from the germline V gene. This chain's CDR3 is CASSDTSTGELFF. The CDR3 DNA follows: TGTGCCAGCAGTGACACTAGCACCGGGGAGCTGTTTTTT.

This sequence joins TRBV30 and TRBJ1-2, with D perhaps TRBD1 (5 bases). The CDR3 runs 13 residues. Germline-derived CDR1 and CDR2 are GTSNPN and SVGIG (reference sequence). V shed 2 bases and J shed 6 bases, with 13 bases lying between them. The CDR3 nucleotides are TGTGCCTGGAGTCCGGGGGTTATTGATGGCTACACCTTC. Translated: CAWSPGVIDGYTF.

The rearrangement joins TRBV5-1 to TRBJ2-2; D is perhaps TRBD1 or TRBD2 (5 bases each). The CDR3 covers 19 residues. V was cut by 0 bases and J by 4 bases, with 22 bases left in between. CDR1 is SGHRS and CDR2 is YFSETQ in the germline V gene. The CDR3 DNA is TGCGCCAGCAGCTTGGTGGTGGGCGTGGGGGATCGTGTCACCGGGGAGCTGTTTTTT. This encodes CASSLVVGVGDRVTGELFF.

The chain is built from TRBV4-3 and TRBJ1-2; D is ambiguous. V was shortened by 0 bases and J by 4 bases, with 15 bases between the two germline ends. The CDR3 totals 16 residues. Looked up from germline, CDR1 is LGHNA and CDR2 is YSLEER. The CDR3 nucleotides are TGCGCCAGCAGCCAAGATGCCAGCGGGGAGGTCTATGGCTACACCTTC. The encoded protein is CASSQDASGEVYGYTF.

The chain combines TRBV19 with TRBJ2-4, with D perhaps given as TRBD1 or TRBD2 (5 bases each). Looked up from germline, CDR1 is LNHDA and CDR2 is SQIVND (reference sequence). The length of the CDR3 is 15 residues. Trimming stripped 7 bases from V and 11 bases from J, with 24 bases between. The CDR3 nucleotides read TGTGCCAGTAAATCTGGTAATGGGGGTCTTAGCCTTCAGTACTTC. This gives the protein CASKSGNGGLSLQYF.

In its sample, this clone was seen once. The chain employs TRBV7-9 and TRBJ1-2; no reliable D call. The ends were cut back, 5 bases at V and 5 bases at J, with 9 bases in the middle. CDR1 and CDR2 from the germline V gene are SEHNR and FQNEAQ (reference sequence). This CDR3 region has 12 residues. CDR3 residues: CASSPVEYGYTF. CDR3 DNA: TGTGCCAGCAGCCCTGTGGAGTATGGCTACACCTTC.

The rearrangement uses TRBV19 and TRBJ2-1; TRBD1 aligns across 7 bases. V lost 4 bases to trimming and J lost 4 bases; unmatched junction nucleotides: 10. The CDR3 contains 16 residues. CDR1 and CDR2 from the germline V gene are LNHDA and SQIVND (reference sequence). CDR3: CASSTPDRVVYNEQFF. The CDR3 coding sequence is TGTGCCAGTAGTACCCCAGACAGGGTAGTTTACAATGAGCAGTTCTTC.

This clone was detected only once. The CDR3 protein is CASRSTSGGYEQYF. CDR3 coding DNA: TGTGCCAGCAGGTCGACTAGCGGGGGCTACGAGCAGTACTTC. The chain recombines TRBV6-7 with TRBJ2-7; 12 nucleotides line up with TRBD2. Being an ORF, TRBV6-7 has a function that is uncertain. The CDR3 is 14 amino acids. The V segment lost 6 bases and the J segment 3 bases; nucleotides outside the gene matches: 3.

This clone has a single count. V usage is TRBV6-6 and J usage is TRBJ2-7; D possibly corresponds to TRBD1 (5 bases). The CDR3 extends over 11 amino acids. Germline values: CDR1 MNHNY, CDR2 SVGAGI (reference sequence). Between the trimmed V and J ends, which lost 7 bases and 6 bases, there was a span of 10 bases. CDR3 residues: CASTDTREQYF. CDR3 DNA sequence: TGTGCCAGCACGGACACCCGCGAGCAGTACTTC.